This T cell receptor (beta chain) was recorded in a study of CD8 T cells in Susac syndrome. Study-level findings and limits: TCR sequencing and HLA analysis covered a relatively small number of individuals.

Germline CDR1 reads LNHDA; CDR2 reads SQIVND (reference sequence). Trimming shortened V by 0 bases and J by 8 bases, and 16 bases separated the two germline ends. The CDR3 has 15 amino acids. CD8+ and CD4+ T cells taken from blood had their TCR beta sequenced. Comment on this clonotype: The antigen remains unidentified.

RNA was extracted with the RNeasy kit, and a quantity of 0.5 to 1 ug was reverse transcribed using random hexamers. TCRdb re-analysed the immunoSEQ multiplex PCR reads in MiXCR, keeping a single row per CDR3 protein. The sample has about 300,000 distinct CDR3 sequences; about 89% are singletons. The TCR comes from a human donor with multiple sclerosis. The V and J genes are TRBV19 and TRBJ1-2, with unresolved D. The specimen sequenced was CD8+ T cells from PBMCs. DNA of the CDR3: TGTGCCAGTAGTATAGACAGCTTCGGAGGCGTGGGCTACACCTTC. Translated, it gives CASSIDSFGGVGYTF. Based on the CDR3 plus reference TRBV19 and TRBJ1-2, the full variable domain is DGGITQSPKYLFRKEGQNVTLSCEQNLNHDAMYWYRQDPGQGLRLIYYSQIVNDFQKGDIAEGYSVSREKKESFPLTVTSAQKNPTAFYLCASSIDSFGGVGYTFGSGTRLTVV.